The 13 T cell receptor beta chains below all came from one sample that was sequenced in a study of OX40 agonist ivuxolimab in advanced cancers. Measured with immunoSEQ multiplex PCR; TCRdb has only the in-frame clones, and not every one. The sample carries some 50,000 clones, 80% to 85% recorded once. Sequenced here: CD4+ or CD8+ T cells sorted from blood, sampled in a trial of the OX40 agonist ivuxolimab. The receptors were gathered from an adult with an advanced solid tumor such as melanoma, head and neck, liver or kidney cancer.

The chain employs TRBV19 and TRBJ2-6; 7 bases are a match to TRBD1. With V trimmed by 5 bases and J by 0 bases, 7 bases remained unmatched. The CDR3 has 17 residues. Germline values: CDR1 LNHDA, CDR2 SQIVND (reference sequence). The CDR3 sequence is CASSEAGGYSGANVLTF. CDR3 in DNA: TGTGCCAGTAGTGAGGCAGGGGGATACTCTGGGGCCAACGTCCTGACTTTC.

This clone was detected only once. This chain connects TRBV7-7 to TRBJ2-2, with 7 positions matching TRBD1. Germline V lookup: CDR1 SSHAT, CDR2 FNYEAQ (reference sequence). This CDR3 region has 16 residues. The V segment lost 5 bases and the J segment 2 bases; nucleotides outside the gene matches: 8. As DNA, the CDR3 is TGTGCCAGCAGCCGTGGACAGGCCCCTAACACCGGGGAGCTGTTTTTT. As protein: CASSRGQAPNTGELFF. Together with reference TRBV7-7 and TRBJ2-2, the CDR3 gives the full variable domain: GAGVSQSPRYKVTKRGQDVTLRCDPISSHATLYWYQQALGQGPEFLTYFNYEAQPDKSGLPSDRFSAERPEGSISTLTIQRTEQRDSAMYRCASSRGQAPNTGELFFGEGSRLTVL.

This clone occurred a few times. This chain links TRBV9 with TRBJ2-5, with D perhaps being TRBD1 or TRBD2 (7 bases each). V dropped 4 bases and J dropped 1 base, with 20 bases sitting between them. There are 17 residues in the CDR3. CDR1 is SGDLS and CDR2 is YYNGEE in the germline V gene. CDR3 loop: CASSSRGQGGIQETQYF. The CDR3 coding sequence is TGTGCCAGCAGCTCCCGAGGGCAGGGGGGGATCCAAGAGACCCAGTACTTC.

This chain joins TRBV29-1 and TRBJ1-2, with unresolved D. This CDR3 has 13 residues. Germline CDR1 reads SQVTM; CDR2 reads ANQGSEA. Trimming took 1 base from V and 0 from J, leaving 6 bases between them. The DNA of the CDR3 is TGCAGCGTTGAAGGCAAAGCTAACTATGGCTACACCTTC. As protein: CSVEGKANYGYTF.

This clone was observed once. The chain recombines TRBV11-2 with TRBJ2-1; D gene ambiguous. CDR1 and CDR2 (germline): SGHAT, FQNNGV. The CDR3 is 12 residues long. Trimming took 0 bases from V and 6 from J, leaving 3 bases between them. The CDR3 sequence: CASSLDFNEQFF. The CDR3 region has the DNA TGTGCCAGCAGCTTAGATTTCAATGAGCAGTTCTTC.

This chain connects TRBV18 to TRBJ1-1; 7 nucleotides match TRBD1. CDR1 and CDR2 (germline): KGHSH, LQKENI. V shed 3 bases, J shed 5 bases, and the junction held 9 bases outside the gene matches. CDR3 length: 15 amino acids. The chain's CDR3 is CASSPDEGAWTEAFF. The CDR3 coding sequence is TGTGCCAGCTCACCTGATGAGGGGGCTTGGACTGAAGCTTTCTTT.

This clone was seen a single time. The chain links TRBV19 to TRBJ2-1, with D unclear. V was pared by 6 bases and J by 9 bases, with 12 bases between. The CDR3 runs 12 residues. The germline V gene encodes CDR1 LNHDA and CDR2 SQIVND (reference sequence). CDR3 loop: CASSQTPGEQFF. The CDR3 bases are TGTGCCAGTAGCCAAACTCCGGGTGAGCAGTTCTTC.

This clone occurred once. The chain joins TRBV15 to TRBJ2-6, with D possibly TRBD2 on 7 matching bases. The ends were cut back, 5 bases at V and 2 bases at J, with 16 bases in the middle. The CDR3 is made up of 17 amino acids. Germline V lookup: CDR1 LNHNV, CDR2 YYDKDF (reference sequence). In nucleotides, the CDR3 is TGTGCCACCAGCCCCCCTGGGGGGGGCACTGGGGCCAACGTCCTGACTTTC. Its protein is CATSPPGGGTGANVLTF.

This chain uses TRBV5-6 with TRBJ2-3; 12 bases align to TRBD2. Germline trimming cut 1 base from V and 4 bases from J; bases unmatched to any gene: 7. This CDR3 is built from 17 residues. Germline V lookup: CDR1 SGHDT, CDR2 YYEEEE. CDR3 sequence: CASSLKLAGGLPDTQYF. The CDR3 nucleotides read TGTGCCAGCAGCTTGAAACTAGCGGGAGGTCTTCCAGATACGCAGTATTTT. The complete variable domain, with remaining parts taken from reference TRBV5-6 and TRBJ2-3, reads DAGVTQSPTHLIKTRGQQVTLRCSPKSGHDTVSWYQQALGQGPQFIFQYYEEEERQRGNFPDRFSGHQFPNYSSELNVNALLLGDSALYLCASSLKLAGGLPDTQYFGPGTRLTVL.

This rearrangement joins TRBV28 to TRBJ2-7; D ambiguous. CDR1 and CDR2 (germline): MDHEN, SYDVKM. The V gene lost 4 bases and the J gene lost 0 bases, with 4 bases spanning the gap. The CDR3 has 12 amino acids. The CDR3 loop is CASSSGSYEQYF. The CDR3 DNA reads TGTGCCAGCAGTTCAGGCTCCTACGAGCAGTACTTC.

CDR3 DNA sequence: TGTGCCAGTACTAGAGATATTTATATGGGCAATGAGCAGTTCTTC. It encodes CASTRDIYMGNEQFF. The rearrangement joins TRBV21-1 to TRBJ2-1; the table gives TRBD2 as D, unverified against the DNA. TRBV21-1 is tagged as a pseudogene. The CDR3 runs to 15 residues.

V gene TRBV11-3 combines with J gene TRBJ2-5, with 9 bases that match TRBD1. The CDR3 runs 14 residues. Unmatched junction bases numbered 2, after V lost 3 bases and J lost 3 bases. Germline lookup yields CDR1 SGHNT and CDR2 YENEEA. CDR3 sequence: CASSFRQGEETQYF. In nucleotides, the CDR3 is TGTGCCAGCAGCTTCCGACAGGGGGAAGAGACCCAGTACTTC. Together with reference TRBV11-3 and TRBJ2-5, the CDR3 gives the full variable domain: EAGVVQSPRYKIIEKKQPVAFWCNPISGHNTLYWYLQNLGQGPELLIRYENEEAVDDSQLPKDRFSAERLKGVDSTLKIQPAELGDSAVYLCASSFRQGEETQYFGPGTRLLVL.

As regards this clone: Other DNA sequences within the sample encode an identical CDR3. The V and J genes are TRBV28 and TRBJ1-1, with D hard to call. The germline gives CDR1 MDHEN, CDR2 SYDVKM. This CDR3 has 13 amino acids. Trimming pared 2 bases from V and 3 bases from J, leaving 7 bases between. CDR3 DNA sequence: TGTGCCAGCAGTTTACAAGGATACACTGAAGCTTTCTTT. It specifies CASSLQGYTEAFF. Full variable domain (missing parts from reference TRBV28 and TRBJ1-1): DVKVTQSSRYLVKRTGEKVFLECVQDMDHENMFWYRQDPGLGLRLIYFSYDVKMKEKGDIPEGYSVSREKKERFSLILESASTNQTSMYLCASSLQGYTEAFFGQGTRLTVV.